This TCR beta chain was sequenced in a study of T cell responses to AZD1222 COVID-19 vaccine. V shed 2 bases and J shed 5 bases, with 13 bases lying between them. The CDR3 sequence is 14 residues long. Germline V gene data show CDR1 as GTSNPN and CDR2 as SVGIG (reference sequence). Only in-frame clones appear in the TCRdb table, and some are missing; sequencing was by immunoSEQ multiplex PCR. The sample holds 75,000 to 85,000 clones, 60% to 85% seen once. The specimen comprised peripheral blood, sampled 28 days after the second dose of the MenACWY control vaccine. This chain connects TRBV30 to TRBJ1-3; D remains unclear. This TCR was recovered from an adult who received the MenACWY meningococcal vaccine as a control. CDR3 loop: CAWSWVGQRNTIYF. The CDR3 DNA sequence: TGTGCCTGGAGTTGGGTGGGTCAACGAAACACCATATATTTT.